This is a list of T cell receptor beta chains from one sample in a study of neurological immune-mediated disorders. TCRdb re-called the 5' RACE reads through MiXCR, storing one row per CDR3 protein. The sample lists 42,000 or so distinct CDR3 sequences, about 2.5% occurring once. The sample comprised PBMCs. Source of these receptors: a man between 25 and 39 years old with multiple sclerosis. The CDR3 runs from the conserved cysteine through the conserved F or W. Each record gives: CDR3 protein, CDR3 DNA, J gene, clone size, D gene, V gene. D genes are given only for firm matches. The size entry is marked missing in some rows and otherwise reads once, few, many or a size class.

CASSLQVTDEQYF | TGTGCCAGCAGTCTACAGGTGACAGACGAGCAGTACTTC | TRBJ2-7 | many | NA | TRBV5-6
CSARLRDTEAFF | TGCAGTGCTAGGCTTCGGGACACTGAAGCTTTCTTT | TRBJ1-1 | many | NA | TRBV20-1
CAGRQVGAPQYF | TGTGCCGGGAGACAGGTCGGGGCCCCCCAGTACTTC | TRBJ2-5 | many | NA | TRBV7-9
CSVFSRDSNQPQHF | TGCAGTGTTTTTTCCAGGGATAGCAATCAGCCCCAGCATTTT | TRBJ1-5 | many | NA | TRBV20-1
CASSLLDRVDTGELFF | TGTGCCAGCAGCTTGCTGGACAGGGTTGACACCGGGGAGCTGTTTTTT | TRBJ2-2 | many | TRBD1 | TRBV5-6
CTQNGNFSGNTIYF | TGCACCCAGAATGGGAACTTCTCTGGAAACACCATATATTTT | TRBJ1-3 | many | NA | TRBV20-1
CAISRTSGSTDTQYF | TGTGCCATCAGTAGGACTAGCGGGAGCACAGATACGCAGTATTTT | TRBJ2-3 | many | TRBD2 | TRBV10-3
CASSIGTSGGITDTQYF | TGCGCCAGCAGCATAGGGACTAGCGGGGGTATCACAGATACGCAGTATTTT | TRBJ2-3 | many | TRBD2 | TRBV5-1
CASSLIPWGTGTSNEQYF | TGTGCCAGCAGTTTAATCCCCTGGGGAACCGGGACATCTAACGAGCAGTACTTC | TRBJ2-7 | many | NA | TRBV28
CASSPNAWPEQYF | TGTGCCAGCAGCCCGAATGCTTGGCCCGAGCAGTACTTC | TRBJ2-7 | many | NA | TRBV5-6
CSGSGQSKNIQYF | TGCAGCGGTAGCGGTCAGTCCAAAAACATTCAGTACTTC | TRBJ2-4 | many | NA | TRBV29-1
CASSLKGGANTEAFF | TGCGCCAGCAGCTTAAAAGGGGGCGCGAACACTGAAGCTTTCTTT | TRBJ1-1 | many | TRBD1 | TRBV5-1
CASRASDRSPTYEQYF | TGTGCCAGCAGGGCTTCCGACAGGAGCCCTACCTACGAGCAGTACTTC | TRBJ2-7 | many | NA | TRBV3-1
CASRLGQGLNSPLHF | TGCGCCAGCAGGCTGGGACAGGGGCTGAATTCACCCCTCCACTTT | TRBJ1-6 | many | TRBD1 | TRBV5-1
CASSQQGAGPGRAFF | TGTGCCAGCAGCCAACAGGGTGCAGGGCCGGGGAGAGCTTTCTTT | TRBJ1-1 | many | NA | TRBV3-1
CSASAGSDTEAFF | TGCAGTGCTAGTGCTGGGAGCGACACTGAAGCTTTCTTT | TRBJ1-1 | many | NA | TRBV20-1
CSARDRGADSYLHF | TGCAGTGCTAGAGATCGAGGCGCCGACTCTTACCTCCACTTT | TRBJ1-6 | many | NA | TRBV20-1
CASTGASSGANVLTF | TGTGCCAGCACAGGGGCCTCCTCTGGGGCCAACGTCCTGACTTTC | TRBJ2-6 | medium-sized | TRBD1 | TRBV18
CSAPKLGTDEAFF | TGCAGTGCTCCGAAGCTCGGGACGGATGAAGCTTTCTTT | TRBJ1-1 | many | NA | TRBV20-1
CASSLGLVLETQYF | TGTGCCAGCAGCTTGGGACTAGTCTTGGAGACCCAGTACTTC | TRBJ2-5 | many | TRBD2 | TRBV7-9
CSVETGTGPEKLFF | TGCAGCGTAGAGACCGGGACAGGGCCTGAAAAACTGTTTTTT | TRBJ1-4 | many | TRBD1 | TRBV29-1
CASSGIYEQYF | TGTGCCAGCAGCGGAATCTACGAGCAGTACTTC | TRBJ2-7 | many | NA | TRBV11-2
CASSGPKSSGGDNEQFF | TGCGCCAGCAGTGGGCCCAAGAGTAGCGGGGGGGATAATGAGCAGTTCTTC | TRBJ2-1 | many | TRBD2 | TRBV10-2
CASSPTTGDSDTQYF | TGCGCCAGCAGCCCCACTACAGGGGATTCAGATACGCAGTATTTT | TRBJ2-3 | many | TRBD1 | TRBV5-1
CASSYNRDTEAFF | TGTGCCAGCAGTTACAACAGGGACACTGAAGCTTTCTTT | TRBJ1-1 | many | NA | TRBV6-5
CASSLTVSYEQYF | TGCGCCAGCAGCCTGACCGTATCCTACGAGCAGTACTTC | TRBJ2-7 | many | NA | TRBV5-1
CASSRRGHGIDANTGELFF | TGTGCCAGCAGCCGCCGGGGACATGGGATTGACGCGAACACCGGGGAGCTGTTTTTT | TRBJ2-2 | NA | NA | TRBV14
CASSWTDTQYF | TGCGCCAGCAGCTGGACAGATACGCAGTATTTT | TRBJ2-3 | many | NA | TRBV5-1
CASSLGTNTEAFF | TGTGCCAGCAGTCTCGGGACAAACACTGAAGCTTTCTTT | TRBJ1-1 | many | NA | TRBV12-3/TRBV12-4
CASSLEEGGRTNEQFF | TGCGCCAGCAGCTTGGAAGAAGGAGGCAGGACGAATGAGCAGTTCTTC | TRBJ2-1 | many | NA | TRBV5-1
CASRIGQTNEKLFF | TGCGCCAGCAGGATAGGACAGACTAATGAAAAACTGTTTTTT | TRBJ1-4 | many | NA | TRBV5-1
CSANRRRADRQFF | TGCAGTGCTAACCGTCGAAGGGCTGATCGGCAGTTCTTC | TRBJ2-1 | many | NA | TRBV20-1
CASTLGGSQPQHF | TGTGCCAGCACTCTCGGGGGAAGTCAGCCCCAGCATTTT | TRBJ1-5 | many | NA | TRBV6-6
CSARDSRVGQYEQYF | TGCAGTGCTAGAGATTCGAGGGTCGGACAATACGAGCAGTACTTC | TRBJ2-7 | many | NA | TRBV20-1
CASRLTVSSYEQYF | TGCGCCAGCAGATTGACGGTGAGCTCCTACGAGCAGTACTTC | TRBJ2-7 | many | NA | TRBV5-1
CSALRDRATEAFF | TGCAGTGCGCTCCGGGACAGGGCCACTGAAGCTTTCTTT | TRBJ1-1 | many | TRBD1 | TRBV20-1
CSVLDRANTGELFF | TGCAGCGTACTGGACAGGGCGAACACCGGGGAGCTGTTTTTT | TRBJ2-2 | many | TRBD1 | TRBV29-1
CASSLGASSLETQYF | TGTGCCAGCAGCTTAGGTGCTAGCTCCCTTGAGACCCAGTACTTC | TRBJ2-5 | few | NA | TRBV11-2
CASSSGMSSSPLHF | TGTGCCAGCAGCTCCGGAATGTCTTCTTCACCCCTCCACTTT | TRBJ1-6 | many | NA | TRBV7-2
CASSLARDMNQPQHF | TGTGCCAGCAGCTTAGCCAGGGATATGAATCAGCCCCAGCATTTT | TRBJ1-5 | many | NA | TRBV7-2
CAISVGGIRNTEAFF | TGCGCCATCAGTGTCGGGGGGATCCGTAACACTGAAGCTTTCTTT | TRBJ1-1 | NA | NA | TRBV10-1
CSARVYEQYF | TGCAGTGCTAGGGTCTACGAGCAGTACTTC | TRBJ2-7 | many | NA | TRBV20-1
CSAISTNTGELFF | TGCAGTGCTATCTCAACGAACACCGGGGAGCTGTTTTTT | TRBJ2-2 | many | NA | TRBV20-1
CSARDADWTGGYFGYTF | TGCAGTGCTAGAGACGCGGACTGGACAGGGGGGTATTTTGGCTACACCTTC | TRBJ1-2 | many | TRBD1 | TRBV20-1
CASSLYGTGTAEQYF | TGTGCCAGCAGTTTATATGGGACAGGGACCGCCGAGCAGTACTTC | TRBJ2-7 | NA | TRBD1 | TRBV27
CASSLYAGGPYNEQFF | TGTGCCAGCAGCTTGTACGCGGGGGGGCCATACAATGAGCAGTTCTTC | TRBJ2-1 | many | TRBD2 | TRBV7-2
CASSQGDPYEQYF | TGCGCCAGCAGCCAGGGGGATCCCTACGAGCAGTACTTC | TRBJ2-7 | many | TRBD1 | TRBV5-1
CASSLELGNTEAFF | TGCGCCAGCAGCTTGGAACTGGGGAACACTGAAGCTTTCTTT | TRBJ1-1 | few | NA | TRBV5-1
CASSYGTSTEAFF | TGTGCCAGCAGTTACGGGACTTCCACTGAAGCTTTCTTT | TRBJ1-1 | many | NA | TRBV6-5
CASSRQGGRGSPLHF | TGTGCCAGCAGCCGACAGGGGGGCAGGGGTTCACCCCTCCACTTT | TRBJ1-6 | many | TRBD1 | TRBV12-3/TRBV12-4
CSARDLGLAGDRSYNEQFF | TGCAGTGCTAGAGACCTGGGACTAGCGGGAGATCGCTCCTACAATGAGCAGTTCTTC | TRBJ2-1 | many | TRBD2 | TRBV20-1
CSARPTGQYTEAFF | TGCAGTGCTAGACCGACAGGGCAGTACACTGAAGCTTTCTTT | TRBJ1-1 | many | TRBD1 | TRBV20-1
CASNPTGEYNEQFF | TGTGCCAGCAATCCGACAGGCGAATACAATGAGCAGTTCTTC | TRBJ2-1 | many | NA | TRBV12-3/TRBV12-4
CASSPRTGGAGTEAFF | TGCGCCAGCAGCCCTCGGACAGGGGGCGCGGGCACTGAAGCTTTCTTT | TRBJ1-1 | many | TRBD1 | TRBV4-1